This T cell receptor beta chain comes out of a study of Graves' ophthalmopathy and Graves' hyperthyroidism. Study-wide background: Peripheral blood sampling occurred at initial diagnosis, before any treatment. Whole-study findings and limits: Ophthalmopathy progression was predicted with 70% to 71% sensitivity and around 78% specificity.

Orbital computed tomography, thyroid ultrasound, TRAb, serum thyroxine and clinical symptoms formed the basis of diagnosis. Fresh peripheral blood, approximately 10 ml, was the PBMC source. At least ten counts were recorded for this clonotype. Its antigen is not known. Germline V CDR1 and CDR2: GTSNPN, SVGIG (reference sequence). This CDR3 region has 10 residues. V dropped 4 bases and J dropped 10 bases, with 10 bases sitting between them. Beta-chain TCR CDR3 regions were amplified from RNA transcripts. HTBI primers served in a first-round RT-PCR, which a second-round multiplex PCR followed. TCRdb fed the multiplex PCR reads into MiXCR, producing one record per CDR3 protein. The sample comprises around 400,000 distinct CDR3 sequences, 18% of which are singletons, and more than 1.5% rests with the top ten.

The material sequenced was peripheral blood. The clonotype originates from a young woman with Graves' ophthalmopathy. The chain uses TRBV30 and TRBJ1-1; D is unresolved. The CDR3 DNA is TGTGCCTGGATAGGTCCTGGAGCTTTCTTT. The encoded protein is CAWIGPGAFF.